This T cell receptor beta chain stems from a study of regulatory T cells in long-lasting Graves disease. This clonotype was observed a handful of times. Its antigen is not known. Study-level results: The study found lower TCR diversity in persistent Graves' patients than in newly diagnosed ones.

TCR beta libraries were built with iRepertoire HTBI primers and Arm-PCR of CDR3 regions. Original processing methods: Throughout the samples, researchers identified roughly 57 TRBV and 14 TRBJ segments. TCRdb itself ran the multiplex PCR reads through MiXCR, one entry per CDR3 protein. The V and J calls and clone size come from TCRdb's table, not from the authors' own analysis. Counted here are more than 300,000 distinct CDR3 sequences, approximately 23% occurring once; the ten biggest clones make up less than 30%. Time point defined: persistent/refractory GD, antithyroid drugs over 5 years with positive TRAb. After RNA was extracted from PBMCs, the TCR library was made from it. The patient group derived from an endocrinology department in Xi'an, China. The TCR was taken from a middle-aged woman with Graves disease. The sample consisted of peripheral blood mononuclear cells (PBMCs), taken when the disease was refractory, from a patient treated with antithyroid drugs.

The CDR3 DNA reads TGTGCCAGTAGTAGGCCGGGTGGGAACAACAATGAGCAGTTCTTC. Its translation is CASSRPGGNNNEQFF. The V and J genes are TRBV19 and TRBJ2-1; D not resolved. The CDR3 spans 15 residues. Per germline, CDR1 LNHDA and CDR2 SQIVND (reference sequence). Trimming pared 4 bases from V and 5 bases from J, leaving 15 bases between.